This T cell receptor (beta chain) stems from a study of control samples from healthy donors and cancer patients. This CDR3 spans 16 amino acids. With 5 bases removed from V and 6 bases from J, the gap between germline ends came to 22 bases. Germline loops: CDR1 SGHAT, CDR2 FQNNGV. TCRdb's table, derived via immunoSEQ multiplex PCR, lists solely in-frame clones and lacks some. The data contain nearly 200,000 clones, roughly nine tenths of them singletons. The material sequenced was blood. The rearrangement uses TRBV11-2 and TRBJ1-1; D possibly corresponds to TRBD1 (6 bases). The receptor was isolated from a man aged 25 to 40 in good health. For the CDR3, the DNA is TGTGCCAGCAGCAAATGGGACAATATTTTTCGGGCTGAAGCTTTCTTT. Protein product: CASSKWDNIFRAEAFF. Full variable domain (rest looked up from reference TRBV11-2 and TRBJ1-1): EAGVAQSPRYKIIEKRQSVAFWCNPISGHATLYWYQQILGQGPKLLIQFQNNGVVDDSQLPKDRFSAERLKGVDSTLKIQPAKLEDSAVYLCASSKWDNIFRAEAFFGQGTRLTVV.